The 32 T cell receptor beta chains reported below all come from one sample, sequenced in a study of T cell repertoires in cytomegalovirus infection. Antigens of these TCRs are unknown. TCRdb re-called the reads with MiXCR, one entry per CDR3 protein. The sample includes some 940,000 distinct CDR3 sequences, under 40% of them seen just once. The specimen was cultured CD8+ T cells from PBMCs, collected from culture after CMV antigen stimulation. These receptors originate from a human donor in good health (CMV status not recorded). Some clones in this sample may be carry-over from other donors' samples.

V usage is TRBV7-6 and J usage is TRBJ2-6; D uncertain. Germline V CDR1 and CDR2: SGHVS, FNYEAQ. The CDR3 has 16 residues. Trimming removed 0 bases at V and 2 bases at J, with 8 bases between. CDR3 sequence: CASSLAAVAGANVLTF. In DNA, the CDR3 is TGTGCCAGCAGCTTAGCGGCGGTCGCTGGGGCCAACGTCCTGACTTTC.

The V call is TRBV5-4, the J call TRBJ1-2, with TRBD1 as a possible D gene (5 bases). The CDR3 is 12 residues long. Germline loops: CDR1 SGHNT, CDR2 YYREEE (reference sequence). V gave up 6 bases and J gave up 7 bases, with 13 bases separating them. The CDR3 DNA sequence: TGTGCCAGCACCCCAGGGATTGGTGGCTACACCTTC. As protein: CASTPGIGGYTF.

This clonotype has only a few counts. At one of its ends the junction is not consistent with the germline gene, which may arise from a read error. In nucleotides, the CDR3 is TGCGCCAGCAGTGAAACTAGCGGGGGGCCACAGAAATTC. Translated, it gives CASSETSGGPQKF. The V gene is TRBV10-1, the J gene TRBJ2-4; TRBD2 matches at 12 bases. The CDR3 is made up of 13 amino acids. Germline-derived CDR1 and CDR2 are WNHNN and SYGVQD (reference sequence).

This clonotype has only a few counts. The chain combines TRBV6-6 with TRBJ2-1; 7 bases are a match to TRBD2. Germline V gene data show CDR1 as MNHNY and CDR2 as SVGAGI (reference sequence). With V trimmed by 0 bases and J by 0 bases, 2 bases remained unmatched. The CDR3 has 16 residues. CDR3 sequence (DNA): TGTGCCAGCAGTTACTCCTGGGGGGGCTCCTACAATGAGCAGTTCTTC. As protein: CASSYSWGGSYNEQFF.

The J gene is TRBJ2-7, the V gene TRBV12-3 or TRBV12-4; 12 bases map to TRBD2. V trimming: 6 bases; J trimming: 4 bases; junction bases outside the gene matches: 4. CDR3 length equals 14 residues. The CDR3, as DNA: TGTGCCAGCAGCGAGACTAGCGGGGGTTACGAGCAGTACTTC. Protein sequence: CASSETSGGYEQYF.

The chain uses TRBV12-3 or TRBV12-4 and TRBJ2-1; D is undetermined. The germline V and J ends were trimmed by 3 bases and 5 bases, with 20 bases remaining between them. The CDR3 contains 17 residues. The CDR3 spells CASSFGGVVLVDNEQFF. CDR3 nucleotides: TGTGCCAGCAGTTTTGGTGGGGTGGTCCTTGTAGACAATGAGCAGTTCTTC.

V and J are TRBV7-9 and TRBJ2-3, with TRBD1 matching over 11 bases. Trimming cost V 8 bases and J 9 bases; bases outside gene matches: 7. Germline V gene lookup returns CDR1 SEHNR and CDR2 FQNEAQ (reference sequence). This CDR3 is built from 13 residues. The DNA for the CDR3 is TGTGCCAGCTCGGACAGGGGGCTACCCACGCAGTATTTT. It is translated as CASSDRGLPTQYF.

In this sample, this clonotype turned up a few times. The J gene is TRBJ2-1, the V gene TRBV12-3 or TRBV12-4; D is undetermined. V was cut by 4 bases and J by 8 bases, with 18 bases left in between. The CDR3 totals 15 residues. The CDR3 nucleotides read TGTGCCAGCAGTTGGATTCAAGGATCTGCATATGAGCAGTTCTTC. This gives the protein CASSWIQGSAYEQFF.

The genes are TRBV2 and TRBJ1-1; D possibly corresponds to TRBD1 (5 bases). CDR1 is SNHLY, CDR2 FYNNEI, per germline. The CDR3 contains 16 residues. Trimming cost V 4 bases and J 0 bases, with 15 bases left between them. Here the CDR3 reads CASSVGEATVNTEAFF. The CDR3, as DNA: TGTGCCAGCAGTGTCGGGGAGGCGACAGTGAACACTGAAGCTTTCTTT.

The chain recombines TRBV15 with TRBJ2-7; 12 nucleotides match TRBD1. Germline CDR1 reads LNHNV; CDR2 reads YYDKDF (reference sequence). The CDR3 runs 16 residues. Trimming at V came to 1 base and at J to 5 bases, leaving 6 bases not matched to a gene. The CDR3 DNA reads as TGTGCCACCAGCAGAGGGGCGGGGACAGGGGGCCACGAGCAGTACTTC. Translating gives CATSRGAGTGGHEQYF.

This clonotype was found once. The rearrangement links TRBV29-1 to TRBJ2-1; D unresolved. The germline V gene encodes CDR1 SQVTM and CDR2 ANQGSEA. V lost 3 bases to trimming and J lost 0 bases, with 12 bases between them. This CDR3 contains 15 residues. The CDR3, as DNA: TGCAGCGTTGATTCGCCCCTGAGCTCCTACAATGAGCAGTTCTTC. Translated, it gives CSVDSPLSSYNEQFF.

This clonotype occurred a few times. The CDR3 loop reads CASSPRSGAWNTEAFF. The CDR3 coding sequence is TGTGCCAGCAGCCCCCGGTCAGGGGCTTGGAACACTGAAGCTTTCTTT. The rearrangement uses TRBV12-3 or TRBV12-4 and TRBJ1-1, with D perhaps TRBD1 (6 bases). CDR3 length: 16 amino acids. With 6 bases removed from V and 1 base from J, the gap between germline ends came to 18 bases.

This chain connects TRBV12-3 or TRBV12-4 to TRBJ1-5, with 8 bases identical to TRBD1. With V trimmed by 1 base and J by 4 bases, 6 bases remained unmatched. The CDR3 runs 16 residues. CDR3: CASSLGGQGLNQPQHF. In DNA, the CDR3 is TGTGCCAGCAGTTTAGGTGGACAGGGCCTTAATCAGCCCCAGCATTTT.

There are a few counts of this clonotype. CDR3 DNA: TGCGCCAGCAGCCAAGATCAGGTCTATGGCTACACCTTC. The encoded protein is CASSQDQVYGYTF. The chain employs TRBV4-1 and TRBJ1-2; D unresolved. This CDR3 spans 13 amino acids. Trimming removed 0 bases from V and 4 bases from J, with 6 bases in between. The germline CDR1 and CDR2 sequences are MGHRA and YSYEKL.

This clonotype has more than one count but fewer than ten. The CDR3, as DNA: TGCGCCAGCAGCCCCTCTAAGGGCACCGGGGAGCTGTTTTTT. Its protein is CASSPSKGTGELFF. V usage is TRBV4-1 and J usage is TRBJ2-2; D uncertain. The germline V gene has CDR1 MGHRA and CDR2 YSYEKL. This CDR3 contains 14 residues. V shed 4 bases and J shed 4 bases, with 10 bases lying between them.

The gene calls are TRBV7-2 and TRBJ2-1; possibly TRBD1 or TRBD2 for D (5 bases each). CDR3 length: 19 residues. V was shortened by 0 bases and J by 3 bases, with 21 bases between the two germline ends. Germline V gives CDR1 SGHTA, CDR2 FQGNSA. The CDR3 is CASSLAGLGRDLNYNEQFF. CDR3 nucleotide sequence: TGTGCCAGCAGCTTAGCGGGATTGGGTAGGGACCTAAACTACAATGAGCAGTTCTTC.

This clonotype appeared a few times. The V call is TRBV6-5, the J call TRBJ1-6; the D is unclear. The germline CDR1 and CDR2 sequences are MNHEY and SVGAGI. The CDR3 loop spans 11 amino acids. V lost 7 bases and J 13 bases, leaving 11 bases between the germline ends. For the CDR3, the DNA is TGTGCCAGCACCGAGGGTGGGCCCCTCCACTTT. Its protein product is CASTEGGPLHF.

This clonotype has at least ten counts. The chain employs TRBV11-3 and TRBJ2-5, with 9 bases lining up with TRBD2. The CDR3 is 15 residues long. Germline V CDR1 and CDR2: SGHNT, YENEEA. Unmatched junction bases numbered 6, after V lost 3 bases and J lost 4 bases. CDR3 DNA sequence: TGTGCCAGCAGCTTTGCCAGCGGGGGGAGAGAGACCCAGTACTTC. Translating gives CASSFASGGRETQYF.

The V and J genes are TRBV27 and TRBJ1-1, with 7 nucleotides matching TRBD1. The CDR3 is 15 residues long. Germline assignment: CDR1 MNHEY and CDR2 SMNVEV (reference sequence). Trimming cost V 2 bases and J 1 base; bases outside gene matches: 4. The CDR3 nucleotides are TGTGCCAGCAGTTTACTACAGGGGACGAACACTGAAGCTTTCTTT. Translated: CASSLLQGTNTEAFF.

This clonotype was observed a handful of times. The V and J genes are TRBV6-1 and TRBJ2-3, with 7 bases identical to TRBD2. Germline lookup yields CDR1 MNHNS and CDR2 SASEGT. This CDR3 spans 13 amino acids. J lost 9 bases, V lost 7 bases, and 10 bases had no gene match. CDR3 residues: CASNEGPGGTQYF. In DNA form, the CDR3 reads TGTGCCAGCAACGAGGGGCCGGGGGGAACGCAGTATTTT.

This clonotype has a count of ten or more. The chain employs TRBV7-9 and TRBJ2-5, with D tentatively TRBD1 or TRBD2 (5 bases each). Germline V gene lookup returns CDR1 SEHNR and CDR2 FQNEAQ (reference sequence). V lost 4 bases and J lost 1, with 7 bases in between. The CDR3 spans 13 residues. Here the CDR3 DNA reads TGTGCCAGCAGCTCCGGGACCCAAGAGACCCAGTACTTC. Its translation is CASSSGTQETQYF. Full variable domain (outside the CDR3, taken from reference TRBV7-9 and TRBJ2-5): DTGVSQNPRHKITKRGQNVTFRCDPISEHNRLYWYRQTLGQGPEFLTYFQNEAQLEKSRLLSDRFSAERPKGSFSTLEIQRTEQGDSAMYLCASSSGTQETQYFGPGTRLLVL.

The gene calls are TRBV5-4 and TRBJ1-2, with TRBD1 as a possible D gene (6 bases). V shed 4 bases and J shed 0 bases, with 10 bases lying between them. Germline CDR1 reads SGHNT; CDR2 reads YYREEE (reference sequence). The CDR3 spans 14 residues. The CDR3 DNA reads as TGTGCCAGCAGCACAGACAGGTCTAACTATGGCTACACCTTC. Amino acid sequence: CASSTDRSNYGYTF.

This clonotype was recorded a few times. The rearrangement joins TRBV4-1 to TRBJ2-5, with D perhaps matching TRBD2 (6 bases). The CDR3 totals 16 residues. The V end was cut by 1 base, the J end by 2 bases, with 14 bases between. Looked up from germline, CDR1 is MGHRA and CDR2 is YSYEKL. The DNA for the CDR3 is TGCGCCAGCAGCCAAGTTATCGGGGGTGAGCAAGAGACCCAGTACTTC. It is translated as CASSQVIGGEQETQYF.

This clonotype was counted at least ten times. The CDR3 loop reads CASSPPGTDYGYTF. In DNA form, the CDR3 reads TGTGCCAGCAGCCCCCCCGGGACAGACTATGGCTACACCTTC. V is TRBV7-9 and J is TRBJ1-2, with 7 nucleotides matching TRBD1. Germline V lookup: CDR1 SEHNR, CDR2 FQNEAQ (reference sequence). Trimming removed 5 bases from V and 3 bases from J; junction bases left unmatched: 6. The CDR3 totals 14 residues.

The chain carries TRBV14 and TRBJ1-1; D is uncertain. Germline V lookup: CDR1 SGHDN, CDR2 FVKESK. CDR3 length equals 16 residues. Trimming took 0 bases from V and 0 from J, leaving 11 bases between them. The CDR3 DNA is TGTGCCAGCAGCCAAGATATGAGGAGGATGAACACTGAAGCTTTCTTT. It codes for CASSQDMRRMNTEAFF. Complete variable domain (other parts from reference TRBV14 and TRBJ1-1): EAGVTQFPSHSVIEKGQTVTLRCDPISGHDNLYWYRRVMGKEIKFLLHFVKESKQDESGMPNNRFLAERTGGTYSTLKVQPAELEDSGVYFCASSQDMRRMNTEAFFGQGTRLTVV.

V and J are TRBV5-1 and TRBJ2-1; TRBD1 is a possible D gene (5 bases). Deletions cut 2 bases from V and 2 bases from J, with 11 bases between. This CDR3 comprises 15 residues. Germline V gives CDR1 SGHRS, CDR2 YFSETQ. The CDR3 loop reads CASSFYQGTYNEQFF. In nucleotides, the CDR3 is TGCGCCAGCAGCTTTTATCAGGGAACCTACAATGAGCAGTTCTTC.

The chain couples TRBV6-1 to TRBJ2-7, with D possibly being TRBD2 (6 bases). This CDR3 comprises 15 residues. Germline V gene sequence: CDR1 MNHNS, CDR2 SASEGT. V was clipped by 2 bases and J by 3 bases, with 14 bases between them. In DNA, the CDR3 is TGTGCCAGCAGTGAATGGGGGGATTCGGACTACGAGCAGTACTTC. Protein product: CASSEWGDSDYEQYF.

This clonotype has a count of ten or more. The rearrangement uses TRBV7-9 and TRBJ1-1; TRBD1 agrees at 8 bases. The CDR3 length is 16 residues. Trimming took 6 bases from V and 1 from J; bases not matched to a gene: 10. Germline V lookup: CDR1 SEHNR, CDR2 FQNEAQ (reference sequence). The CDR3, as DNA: TGTGCCAGCAGGAACGAAGTCCAGGGGGCGAACACTGAAGCTTTCTTT. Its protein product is CASRNEVQGANTEAFF.

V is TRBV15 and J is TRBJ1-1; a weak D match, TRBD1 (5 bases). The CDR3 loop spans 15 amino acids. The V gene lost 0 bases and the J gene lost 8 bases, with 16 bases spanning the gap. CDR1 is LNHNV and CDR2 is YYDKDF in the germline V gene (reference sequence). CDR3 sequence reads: CATSRDLGAANEAFF. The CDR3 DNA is TGTGCCACCAGCAGAGATCTAGGGGCAGCAAACGAAGCTTTCTTT.

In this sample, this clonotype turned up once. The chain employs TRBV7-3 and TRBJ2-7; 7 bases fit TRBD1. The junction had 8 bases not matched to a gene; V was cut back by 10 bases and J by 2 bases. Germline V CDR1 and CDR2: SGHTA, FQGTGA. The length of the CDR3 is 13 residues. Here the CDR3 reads CATKGQDPYEQYF. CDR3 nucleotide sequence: TGTGCCACCAAAGGACAGGACCCCTACGAGCAGTACTTC.

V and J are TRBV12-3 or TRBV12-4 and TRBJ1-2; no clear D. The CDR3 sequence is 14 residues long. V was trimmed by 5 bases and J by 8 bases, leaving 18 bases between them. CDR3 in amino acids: CASSQVWDPPGYTF. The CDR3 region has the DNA TGTGCCAGCAGTCAAGTTTGGGATCCCCCAGGCTACACCTTC.

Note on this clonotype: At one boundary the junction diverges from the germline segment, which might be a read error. The CDR3 reads CVSSPIGGAGGDTQYF. In DNA form, the CDR3 reads TGTGTCAGCAGCCCTATAGGGGGCGCAGGTGGAGATACGCAGTATTTT. The chain combines TRBV7-6 with TRBJ2-3, with 7 bases fitting TRBD1. This CDR3 is built from 16 residues. Per the germline V gene, CDR1 is SGHVS and CDR2 is FNYEAQ.